Below, 3 T cell receptor beta chains from the same sample are listed, as sequenced in a study of shared clonotypes between healthy human individuals. Libraries were prepared by immunoSEQ multiplex PCR; TCRdb keeps only in-frame clonotypes and omits some of them. The sample records about 700,000 clones, roughly 70% being singletons. Specimen: memory CD4+ T cells sorted from blood. The subset is: CD45RA-negative fraction. These TCRs come from a woman under 40 in good health.

For this clone: This likely stems from a read error, as it lies one base from a far larger clone. This same CDR3 is encoded by further DNA sequences in the sample. V usage is TRBV6-1 and J usage is TRBJ2-7; D remains ambiguous. Germline V gene data show CDR1 as MNHNS and CDR2 as SASEGT. The CDR3 spans 11 residues. V lost 3 bases and J lost 0, with 0 bases in between. The CDR3 spells CASSDSYEQYF. In DNA, the CDR3 is TGTGCCAGCAGTGACTCCTACGAGCAGTACTTC.

This chain uses TRBV28 with TRBJ2-6; D remains unclear. The germline V gene encodes CDR1 MDHEN and CDR2 SYDVKM. The CDR3 runs 15 residues. The ends were cut back, 4 bases at V and 0 bases at J, with 7 bases in the middle. The CDR3 loop reads CASSWELSGANVLTF. CDR3 in DNA: TGTGCCAGCAGTTGGGAACTCTCTGGGGCCAACGTCCTGACTTTC.

CDR3 in amino acids: CASSKTGLTGELFF. The CDR3 coding sequence is TGTGCCAGCAGCAAAACAGGGCTCACCGGGGAGCTGTTTTTT. This rearrangement joins TRBV21-1 to TRBJ2-2; TRBD1, the table's D call, lacks a check against the DNA. TRBV21-1 is marked as a pseudogene. The CDR3 consists of 14 residues.